The 21 T cell receptor beta chains listed next were all sequenced from one sample in a study of T cell responses to AZD1222 COVID-19 vaccine. This table comes from immunoSEQ multiplex PCR, and its TCRdb copy is limited to in-frame clones, with some not included. The data contain roughly 100,000 clones, 89% of them singletons. The sequencing here drew on peripheral blood, taken on day 0 of AZD1222 vaccination. The receptors stem from an adult in good health.

The chain joins TRBV2 to TRBJ2-3; D is uncertain. With 6 bases removed from V and 2 bases from J, the gap between germline ends came to 9 bases. Germline V CDR1 and CDR2: SNHLY, FYNNEI. The CDR3 covers 13 residues. CDR3 in amino acids: CASRKGITDTQYF. Written as DNA, the CDR3 is TGTGCCAGCAGGAAAGGTATCACAGATACGCAGTATTTT.

The CDR3 DNA is TGTGCCAGCAGCCTTTACAGGGGGGACAATTCACCCCTCCACTTT. Amino acids: CASSLYRGDNSPLHF. The rearrangement links TRBV3-1 (or the pseudogene TRBV3-2) to TRBJ1-6; the match to TRBD1 covers 8 bases. Germline CDR1 is LGHDT and CDR2 is YNNKEL (reference sequence). The CDR3 covers 15 residues. The V gene end was trimmed by 4 bases and the J gene end by 7 bases; junction bases not matched to a gene: 6.

In DNA form, the CDR3 reads TGTGCCAGCACTCCGCTCGGCTATGGCTACACCTTC. Translating it yields CASTPLGYGYTF. This chain connects TRBV7-9 to TRBJ1-2; D gene ambiguous. The CDR3 length is 12 residues. Trimming shortened V by 7 bases and J by 4 bases, and 10 bases separated the two germline ends. The germline V gene has CDR1 SEHNR and CDR2 FQNEAQ (reference sequence). The variable domain in full, with the rest retrieved from reference TRBV7-9 and TRBJ1-2, is DTGVSQNPRHKITKRGQNVTFRCDPISEHNRLYWYRQTLGQGPEFLTYFQNEAQLEKSRLLSDRFSAERPKGSFSTLEIQRTEQGDSAMYLCASTPLGYGYTFGSGTRLTVV.

The chain joins TRBV30 to TRBJ1-5; TRBD1 matches at 9 bases. Per germline, CDR1 GTSNPN and CDR2 SVGIG (reference sequence). This CDR3 has 17 amino acids. J gave up 4 bases and V 2 bases, and 12 bases lay outside the gene matches. The CDR3 coding sequence is TGTGCCTGGAGTCCGAGCTGGGGACAGGGTCGAAATCAGCCCCAGCATTTT. Translating it yields CAWSPSWGQGRNQPQHF.

The chain carries TRBV5-4 and TRBJ1-1, with no clear D. Trimming cost V 5 bases and J 1 base, with 12 bases left between them. CDR3 length: 14 amino acids. CDR1 SGHNT and CDR2 YYREEE come from the germline V gene (reference sequence). This chain's CDR3 is CASSLRAANTEAFF. The CDR3 coding sequence is TGTGCCAGCAGTCTCCGTGCGGCGAACACTGAAGCTTTCTTT.

The V gene is TRBV7-8, the J gene TRBJ1-1, with 12 bases lining up with TRBD1. J lost 11 bases, V lost 1 base, and 11 bases had no gene match. This CDR3 has 16 residues. Germline CDR1 is SGHVS and CDR2 is FQNEAQ. This CDR3 is CASSLGPGTGGSGAFF. The CDR3 DNA reads TGTGCCAGCAGCTTAGGTCCCGGGACAGGGGGCTCCGGCGCTTTCTTT.

V is TRBV9 and J is TRBJ2-1, with a possible D match to TRBD2 (5 bases). Looked up from germline, CDR1 is SGDLS and CDR2 is YYNGEE. V shed 3 bases and J shed 6 bases, with 7 bases lying between them. The CDR3 has 12 amino acids. The CDR3 DNA is TGTGCCAGCAGCGATGGGAGCAATGAGCAGTTCTTC. Translating gives CASSDGSNEQFF.

The chain employs TRBV6-6 and TRBJ1-2; no definite D call. Germline loops: CDR1 MNHNY, CDR2 SVGAGI (reference sequence). V was pared by 0 bases and J by 3 bases, with 11 bases between. The CDR3 sequence is 15 residues long. The CDR3 protein is CASSYSVRTYYGYTF. CDR3 DNA: TGTGCCAGCAGTTACTCGGTCAGAACGTACTATGGCTACACCTTC.

The V and J genes are TRBV18 and TRBJ2-3; TRBD1 might be the D (5 bases). This CDR3 region has 14 residues. V was pared by 1 base and J by 4 bases, with 9 bases between. In germline, CDR1 is KGHSH, CDR2 LQKENI. The CDR3 DNA follows: TGTGCCAGCTCACCACAAAGGGGCGCAGATACGCAGTATTTT. Its translation: CASSPQRGADTQYF.

The chain is built from TRBV12-3 or TRBV12-4 and TRBJ1-2; D might be TRBD1 (5 bases). This CDR3 region has 13 residues. V was shortened by 6 bases and J by 4 bases, with 12 bases between the two germline ends. CDR3 sequence: CASSQGVIYGYTF. The CDR3 DNA sequence: TGTGCCAGCAGCCAGGGTGTTATCTATGGCTACACCTTC.

The genes are TRBV11-2 and TRBJ1-1; D is unresolved. This CDR3 comprises 13 residues. Germline V gene lookup returns CDR1 SGHAT and CDR2 FQNNGV. Trimming took off 4 bases at V and 1 base at J, with 7 bases between the two ends. In nucleotides, the CDR3 is TGTGCCAGCAGCTCACGGAGGAACACTGAAGCTTTCTTT. Translated: CASSSRRNTEAFF.

The gene calls are TRBV5-1 and TRBJ1-6; 7 bases map to TRBD1. The germline CDR1 and CDR2 sequences are SGHRS and YFSETQ. This CDR3 is built from 14 residues. The junction had 7 bases not matched to a gene; V was cut back by 4 bases and J by 9 bases. Here the CDR3 DNA reads TGCGCCAGCAGCCTTGGACAGGTGGCTTCACCCCTCCACTTT. Translation: CASSLGQVASPLHF.

The chain has TRBV19 and TRBJ1-3; D call uncertain. CDR3 size: 13 residues. Trimming took off 9 bases at V and 3 bases at J, with 12 bases between the two ends. Germline V gene lookup returns CDR1 LNHDA and CDR2 SQIVND (reference sequence). Here the CDR3 DNA reads TGTGCCAGCAAACGAAAGGATGGAAACACCATATATTTT. This encodes CASKRKDGNTIYF.

This clone was picked up one time. The V and J genes are TRBV11-2 and TRBJ1-1, with D possibly being TRBD1 (5 bases). Trimming took off 2 bases at V and 4 bases at J, with 14 bases between the two ends. This CDR3 region has 15 residues. Per the germline V gene, CDR1 is SGHAT and CDR2 is FQNNGV. CDR3 coding DNA: TGTGCCAGCAGCTTAACTCCGGGGCTTACCACTGAAGCTTTCTTT. The encoded protein is CASSLTPGLTTEAFF.

The J gene is TRBJ1-1, the V gene TRBV5-6; D unclear. Germline CDR1 reads SGHDT; CDR2 reads YYEEEE. Trimming took off 0 bases at V and 1 base at J, with 4 bases between the two ends. The CDR3 contains 13 residues. CDR3 sequence reads: CASSLGWNTEAFF. The DNA of the CDR3 is TGTGCCAGCAGCTTGGGGTGGAACACTGAAGCTTTCTTT.

The chain recombines TRBV4-3 with TRBJ2-3, with D possibly being TRBD2 (6 bases). Trimming left V 4 bases short and J 2 bases short, with 25 bases between. CDR1 LGHNA and CDR2 YSLEER come from the germline V gene. The CDR3 extends over 19 amino acids. The CDR3 bases are TGCGCCAGCAGCCGAAAGACTAGACGTGGGTCGCGTCTCACAGATACGCAGTATTTT. This codes for CASSRKTRRGSRLTDTQYF.

V and J are TRBV28 and TRBJ1-2; no clear D. The CDR3 is 15 amino acids. Germline V gene data show CDR1 as MDHEN and CDR2 as SYDVKM. V was clipped by 8 bases and J by 1 base, with 17 bases between them. The CDR3 region is CASATQKEGNYGYTF. The CDR3 nucleotides are TGTGCCAGCGCGACGCAAAAGGAGGGTAACTATGGCTACACCTTC.

This clone was counted a single time. The rearrangement uses TRBV11-3 and TRBJ2-1; no firm D call. The CDR3 is 13 amino acids. V gave up 1 base and J gave up 2 bases, with 3 bases separating them. Germline assignment: CDR1 SGHNT and CDR2 YENEEA. The CDR3 DNA reads as TGTGCCAGCAGCTTAGGAGCCTACAATGAGCAGTTCTTC. As protein: CASSLGAYNEQFF. Full variable domain (missing parts from reference TRBV11-3 and TRBJ2-1): EAGVVQSPRYKIIEKKQPVAFWCNPISGHNTLYWYLQNLGQGPELLIRYENEEAVDDSQLPKDRFSAERLKGVDSTLKIQPAELGDSAVYLCASSLGAYNEQFFGPGTRLTVL.

The V call is TRBV7-2, the J call TRBJ2-7, with D perhaps matching TRBD1 (5 bases). V dropped 2 bases and J dropped 5 bases, with 13 bases sitting between them. The CDR3 spans 14 residues. CDR1 is SGHTA and CDR2 is FQGNSA in the germline V gene. CDR3 nucleotide sequence: TGTGCCAGCAGCTTAAACATGGGGCCAGACGAGCAGTACTTC. It specifies CASSLNMGPDEQYF. The full variable domain, completed using reference TRBV7-2 and TRBJ2-7, is GAGVSQSPSNKVTEKGKDVELRCDPISGHTALYWYRQSLGQGLEFLIYFQGNSAPDKSGLPSDRFSAERTGGSVSTLTIQRTQQEDSAVYLCASSLNMGPDEQYFGPGTRLTVT.

The V gene is TRBV4-2, the J gene TRBJ1-4; D perhaps matches TRBD1 (6 bases). V was shortened by 4 bases and J by 5 bases, with 20 bases between the two germline ends. The CDR3 loop spans 17 amino acids. Germline CDR1 reads LGHNA; CDR2 reads YNFKEQ. This CDR3 is CASSPVGGGGINEKLFF. The CDR3 nucleotides read TGTGCCAGCAGCCCGGTGGGGGGAGGGGGGATAAATGAAAAACTGTTTTTT.

This chain joins TRBV7-9 and TRBJ1-2, with D possibly TRBD1 on 5 matching bases. The CDR3 spans 14 residues. V shed 0 bases and J shed 4 bases, with 9 bases lying between them. Germline V gene sequence: CDR1 SEHNR, CDR2 FQNEAQ (reference sequence). The CDR3 reads CASSLADRPYGYTF. The CDR3 DNA reads as TGTGCCAGCAGCTTAGCCGACAGACCCTATGGCTACACCTTC.